Each of the 26 T cell receptor beta chains below was sequenced from the same sample in a study of OX40 agonist ivuxolimab in advanced cancers. Data came from immunoSEQ multiplex PCR; TCRdb stores just in-frame clones and leaves some out. Of almost 85,000 clones in the sample, 86% were seen once. The sample here was CD4+ or CD8+ T cells sorted from blood, taken in a trial of the OX40 agonist ivuxolimab. The receptor source for this set is an adult with an advanced solid tumor such as melanoma, head and neck, liver or kidney cancer.

The chain joins TRBV29-1 to TRBJ1-1; tentatively, D is TRBD1 (6 bases). Germline lookup yields CDR1 SQVTM and CDR2 ANQGSEA. The CDR3 is 12 residues long. V was shortened by 3 bases and J by 4 bases, with 9 bases between the two germline ends. The CDR3 nucleotides read TGCAGCGTTGAGGGGGCTGGCACTGAAGCTTTCTTT. This translates into CSVEGAGTEAFF.

The chain has TRBV7-2 and TRBJ2-6; D call uncertain. Germline CDR1 SGHTA, CDR2 FQGNSA. The CDR3 spans 18 residues. V lost 5 bases, J lost 2 bases, and 19 bases lay in between. CDR3 residues: CASSRRSPQATGANVLTF. CDR3 bases: TGTGCCAGCAGCCGTCGCAGTCCTCAAGCTACTGGGGCCAACGTCCTGACTTTC.

The gene calls are TRBV19 and TRBJ2-7, with TRBD1 matching over 7 bases. With V trimmed by 1 base and J by 2 bases, 5 bases remained unmatched. The CDR3 is made up of 15 amino acids. Germline V gene lookup returns CDR1 LNHDA and CDR2 SQIVND (reference sequence). CDR3 sequence reads: CASSIGNRGPYEQYF. The CDR3 DNA is TGTGCCAGTAGTATAGGGAACAGGGGACCCTACGAGCAGTACTTC.

This chain joins TRBV19 and TRBJ1-1, with D perhaps matching TRBD1 (5 bases). Looked up from germline, CDR1 is LNHDA and CDR2 is SQIVND (reference sequence). V lost 5 bases and J lost 3, with 19 bases in between. The CDR3 extends over 16 amino acids. The CDR3 sequence is CASSFRLGQGDTEAFF. The CDR3 DNA is TGTGCCAGTAGTTTCCGTTTGGGGCAGGGAGACACTGAAGCTTTCTTT. Filled out from reference TRBV19 and TRBJ1-1, the complete variable domain reads DGGITQSPKYLFRKEGQNVTLSCEQNLNHDAMYWYRQDPGQGLRLIYYSQIVNDFQKGDIAEGYSVSREKKESFPLTVTSAQKNPTAFYLCASSFRLGQGDTEAFFGQGTRLTVV.

This sequence joins TRBV5-1 and TRBJ2-3; D possibly matches TRBD1 or TRBD2 (6 bases each). V was clipped by 0 bases and J by 4 bases, with 12 bases between them. This CDR3 region has 15 residues. The germline gives CDR1 SGHRS, CDR2 YFSETQ. CDR3 nucleotides: TGCGCCAGCAGCTTGGCGGCAGGGGACTCAGATACGCAGTATTTT. Its translation: CASSLAAGDSDTQYF.

The chain links TRBV2 to TRBJ1-5; no clear D gene. Germline V CDR1 and CDR2: SNHLY, FYNNEI. Trimming pared 1 base from V and 2 bases from J, leaving 9 bases between. This CDR3 is 15 amino acids long. The DNA of the CDR3 is TGTGCCAGCAGTGAAGAACACCATGGCAATCAGCCCCAGCATTTT. Amino acid sequence: CASSEEHHGNQPQHF. Full variable domain (missing parts from reference TRBV2 and TRBJ1-5): EPEVTQTPSHQVTQMGQEVILRCVPISNHLYFYWYRQILGQKVEFLVSFYNNEISEKSEIFDDQFSVERPDGSNFTLKIRSTKLEDSAMYFCASSEEHHGNQPQHFGDGTRLSIL.

This sequence joins TRBV11-2 and TRBJ1-1; no clear D. CDR1 and CDR2 from the germline V gene are SGHAT and FQNNGV. The CDR3 spans 13 residues. Trimming removed 5 bases at V and 2 bases at J, with 9 bases between. The CDR3 coding sequence is TGTGCCAGCAGCCCAACCACCAACACTGAAGCTTTCTTT. Residues: CASSPTTNTEAFF.

The J gene is TRBJ1-5, the V gene TRBV7-8; 11 bases fit TRBD1. The J segment lost 4 bases and the V segment lost 5 bases, leaving 7 bases of the junction unmatched. CDR1 and CDR2 from the germline V gene are SGHVS and FQNEAQ. The CDR3 is 16 amino acids. The CDR3 sequence is CASSGTGGTPNQPQHF. The CDR3 DNA follows: TGTGCCAGCAGCGGGACAGGGGGTACACCGAATCAGCCCCAGCATTTT.

The chain is built from TRBV9 and TRBJ2-5, with a possible D match to TRBD2 (5 bases). Trimming removed 4 bases at V and 4 bases at J, with 20 bases between. CDR1 and CDR2 from the germline V gene are SGDLS and YYNGEE. The CDR3 is 16 residues long. CDR3 sequence (DNA): TGTGCCAGCAGCACACGACCGGACTCCAGAAGAGAGACCCAGTACTTC. Residues: CASSTRPDSRRETQYF.

The chain couples TRBV21-1 to TRBJ2-4; no DNA check was done on the table's D call, TRBD2. TRBV21-1 constitutes a pseudogene. This CDR3 is built from 13 residues. CDR3 sequence (DNA): TGTGCCAGCATCCCGAGGGGGGGGAACATTCAGTACTTC. It translates to CASIPRGGNIQYF.

The V and J genes are TRBV9 and TRBJ2-7, with 13 bases fitting TRBD2. Looked up from germline, CDR1 is SGDLS and CDR2 is YYNGEE. The CDR3 is 15 amino acids. The V segment lost 3 bases and the J segment 7 bases; nucleotides outside the gene matches: 7. DNA of the CDR3: TGTGCCAGCAGCGAAGGGACTAGCGGGGTGAGGGAGCAGTACTTC. This gives the protein CASSEGTSGVREQYF.

Worth noting for this clone: One junction end does not reproduce the germline sequence, and a read error may be involved. The CDR3 reads CASSGGTGRRF. DNA for the CDR3: TGTGCCAGCAGCGGCGGGACAGGAAGGCGGTTC. The rearrangement uses TRBV6-1 and TRBJ2-7; 8 bases match TRBD1. Germline values: CDR1 MNHNS, CDR2 SASEGT. The CDR3 covers 11 residues.

The V gene is TRBV14, the J gene TRBJ2-3; possibly TRBD2 for D (6 bases). The CDR3 is 16 residues long. Germline V lookup: CDR1 SGHDN, CDR2 FVKESK. V lost 4 bases and J lost 4, with 18 bases in between. The chain's CDR3 is CASSPGRGWYADTQYF. The CDR3 coding sequence is TGTGCCAGCAGCCCCGGGAGAGGTTGGTACGCAGATACGCAGTATTTT.

This chain uses TRBV5-5 with TRBJ1-6, with no clear D. The CDR3 runs to 15 residues. Germline V gives CDR1 SGHKS, CDR2 YYEKEE (reference sequence). Deletions cut 1 base from V and 7 bases from J, with 12 bases between. The CDR3 DNA sequence: TGTGCCAGCAGCTTGACCGTTATGGGCAATTCACCCCTCCACTTT. The encoded protein is CASSLTVMGNSPLHF.

The V and J genes are TRBV18 and TRBJ2-5; no clear D gene. Trimming stripped 2 bases from V and 5 bases from J, with 12 bases between. This CDR3 is 14 amino acids long. CDR1 KGHSH and CDR2 LQKENI come from the germline V gene. CDR3 residues: CASSPRSQPETQYF. Written as DNA, the CDR3 is TGTGCCAGCTCACCAAGGTCCCAGCCCGAGACCCAGTACTTC.

The chain links TRBV12-5 to TRBJ1-2, with D possibly being TRBD1 (6 bases). This CDR3 has 17 amino acids. V lost 0 bases and J 6 bases, leaving 20 bases between the germline ends. Germline CDR1 is LGHNT and CDR2 is FRNRAP. The CDR3 coding sequence is TGTGCTAGTGGTTTGGTACTCAGGAGGGGGGGGAGCGATGGCTACACCTTC. It translates to CASGLVLRRGGSDGYTF.

There are a few counts of this clone. The chain combines TRBV30 with TRBJ1-2; D is uncertain. The V end lost 3 bases, the J end lost 3 bases, and 11 bases lay between the germline ends. Germline V gene lookup returns CDR1 GTSNPN and CDR2 SVGIG (reference sequence). The CDR3 length is 13 residues. The CDR3 region is CAWRTAWYYGYTF. The CDR3 DNA reads TGTGCCTGGAGGACGGCATGGTACTATGGCTACACCTTC.

This clone was seen just once. The rearrangement joins TRBV5-1 to TRBJ2-1; 7 bases agree with TRBD1. Germline lookup yields CDR1 SGHRS and CDR2 YFSETQ. The V segment lost 6 bases and the J segment 2 bases; nucleotides outside the gene matches: 5. This CDR3 comprises 14 residues. For the CDR3, the DNA is TGCGCCAGCAACAGGGGACAGACCTACAATGAGCAGTTCTTC. This sequence encodes CASNRGQTYNEQFF.

V is TRBV4-1 and J is TRBJ2-5; D gene uncertain. Germline V lookup: CDR1 MGHRA, CDR2 YSYEKL. This CDR3 is built from 13 residues. Trimming took 2 bases from V and 6 from J, leaving 10 bases between them. CDR3 in amino acids: CASSQPPYKTQYF. In nucleotides, the CDR3 is TGCGCCAGCAGCCAACCCCCTTATAAGACCCAGTACTTC.

CDR3 loop: CASKDSYYEQYF. In DNA form, the CDR3 reads TGTGCCAGCAAAGATTCATACTACGAGCAGTACTTC. The chain uses TRBV2 and TRBJ2-7, with D uncertain. Germline values: CDR1 SNHLY, CDR2 FYNNEI. This CDR3 region has 12 residues. V lost 7 bases, J lost 3 bases, and 10 bases lay in between.

Regarding this clone: Sequence at one end of the junction differs from germline and may be a read error. The chain has TRBV27 and TRBJ2-5; TRBD1 matches at 7 bases. This CDR3 contains 14 residues. CDR1 is MNHEY, CDR2 SMNVEV, per germline (reference sequence). The CDR3 DNA reads as TGTGCCACCAGCACAATACAGGGGTCAGCTTTTTTGCACTTC. Amino acid sequence: CATSTIQGSAFLHF.

CDR3 protein: CASSIDRTGWSTEAFF. The CDR3 DNA reads TGTGCCAGTAGTATAGACCGGACAGGGTGGTCCACTGAAGCTTTCTTT. The chain joins TRBV19 to TRBJ1-1; 8 bases fit TRBD1. This CDR3 is 16 amino acids long. In germline, CDR1 is LNHDA, CDR2 SQIVND (reference sequence). V lost 0 bases and J lost 4; bases outside the gene matches: 7.

This clone was seen once. The chain combines TRBV27 with TRBJ1-5; D unclear. Germline V gene lookup returns CDR1 MNHEY and CDR2 SMNVEV (reference sequence). The V end was cut by 0 bases, the J end by 1 base, with 16 bases between. The CDR3 has 18 residues. CDR3: CASSLSRLAGGSNQPQHF. The CDR3 DNA reads as TGTGCCAGCAGTTTATCTCGTTTGGCCGGCGGGAGCAATCAGCCCCAGCATTTT.

The chain recombines TRBV6-1 with TRBJ1-2; TRBD1 agrees at 7 bases. V lost 6 bases, J lost 3 bases, and 4 bases stayed unmatched. The CDR3 has 13 residues. Germline CDR1 and CDR2: MNHNS and SASEGT. The CDR3 reads CASSNRGHYGYTF. The CDR3 coding sequence is TGTGCCAGCAGCAACAGGGGTCACTATGGCTACACCTTC.

The chain uses TRBV7-9 and TRBJ2-1; no clear D. Germline CDR1 and CDR2: SEHNR and FQNEAQ (reference sequence). V was trimmed by 1 base and J by 5 bases, leaving 6 bases between them. The CDR3 contains 13 residues. In DNA, the CDR3 is TGTGCCAGCAGCTTAGATCCCCACAATGAGCAGTTCTTC. It codes for CASSLDPHNEQFF.

The V call is TRBV7-8, the J call TRBJ2-7; TRBD1 matches at 7 bases. The CDR3 is 15 residues long. V shed 5 bases, J shed 2 bases, and the junction held 9 bases outside the gene matches. The germline gives CDR1 SGHVS, CDR2 FQNEAQ. CDR3 sequence (DNA): TGTGCCAGCAGCGACCTAGGACAGGACCCCTACGAGCAGTACTTC. Amino acids: CASSDLGQDPYEQYF.